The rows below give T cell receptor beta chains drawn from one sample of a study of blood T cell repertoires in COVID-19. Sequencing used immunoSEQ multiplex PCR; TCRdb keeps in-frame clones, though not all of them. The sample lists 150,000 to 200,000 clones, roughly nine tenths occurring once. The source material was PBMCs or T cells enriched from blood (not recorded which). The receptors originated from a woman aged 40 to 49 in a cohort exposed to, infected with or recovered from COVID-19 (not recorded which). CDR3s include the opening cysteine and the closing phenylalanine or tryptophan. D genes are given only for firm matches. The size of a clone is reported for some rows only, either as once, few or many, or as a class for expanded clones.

CDR3nt: TGTGCCAGCAGCCAGGGGGCTAGCGGGGGGTCCGTTACGCAGTATTTT
CDR3aa: CASSQGASGGSVTQYF
j_gene: TRBJ2-3
abundance: NA
v_gene: TRBV3-1/TRBV3-2
d_gene: TRBD2

CDR3nt: TGTGCCAGCAGCTTAGCCCAATTCCCTAGCGTTCCTACCTACGAGCAGTACTTC
CDR3aa: CASSLAQFPSVPTYEQYF
j_gene: TRBJ2-7
abundance: NA
v_gene: TRBV11-2
d_gene: NA

CDR3nt: TGTGCCAGCTCACCAGGAGGGGACACTGAAGCTTTCTTT
CDR3aa: CASSPGGDTEAFF
j_gene: TRBJ1-1
abundance: NA
v_gene: TRBV18
d_gene: NA

CDR3nt: TGTGCCAGCAGCTTAGTAAGCGGGGCCACAGATACGCAGTATTTT
CDR3aa: CASSLVSGATDTQYF
j_gene: TRBJ2-3
abundance: NA
v_gene: TRBV7-6
d_gene: TRBD2

CDR3nt: TGTGCCACCCGACAAAAAAAGGGGGCGCGGGACTATGGCTACACCTTC
CDR3aa: CATRQKKGARDYGYTF
j_gene: TRBJ1-2
abundance: NA
v_gene: TRBV19
d_gene: TRBD1

CDR3nt: TGTGCCAGCAGTTGGACAGGGGACACTGAAGCTTTCTTT
CDR3aa: CASSWTGDTEAFF
j_gene: TRBJ1-1
abundance: NA
v_gene: TRBV27
d_gene: TRBD1

CDR3nt: TGTGCCAGCAGCTTGGTTAGCGGGAGCGGTACGCAGTATTTT
CDR3aa: CASSLVSGSGTQYF
j_gene: TRBJ2-3
abundance: few
v_gene: TRBV11-3
d_gene: TRBD2

CDR3nt: TGTGCCAGCAGCTTTGACAATTCCTTAAATCAGCCCCAGCATTTT
CDR3aa: CASSFDNSLNQPQHF
j_gene: TRBJ1-5
abundance: NA
v_gene: TRBV11-2
d_gene: NA

CDR3nt: TGCGCCAGCAGCTTGGTCGCCGGCTACAATGAGCAGTTCTTC
CDR3aa: CASSLVAGYNEQFF
j_gene: TRBJ2-1
abundance: once
v_gene: TRBV5-1
d_gene: NA

CDR3nt: TGCAGCGTCGCAATGACTAGCGGGTACGAGCAGTACTTC
CDR3aa: CSVAMTSGYEQYF
j_gene: TRBJ2-7
abundance: NA
v_gene: TRBV29-1
d_gene: TRBD2

CDR3nt: TGTGCCAGTAGTATAGATCTCGTTAGCGGACAGGGACTCTATGGCTACACCTTC
CDR3aa: CASSIDLVSGQGLYGYTF
j_gene: TRBJ1-2
abundance: NA
v_gene: TRBV19
d_gene: TRBD1

CDR3nt: TGTGCCAGCAGTTTCCGGGTCGACACCGGGGAGCTGTTTTTT
CDR3aa: CASSFRVDTGELFF
j_gene: TRBJ2-2
abundance: NA
v_gene: TRBV7-9
d_gene: NA

CDR3nt: TGTGCCAGCAGCCCCTTAGGAGGGAAGTTAGACACTGAAGCTTTCTTT
CDR3aa: CASSPLGGKLDTEAFF
j_gene: TRBJ1-1
abundance: once
v_gene: TRBV5-6
d_gene: NA

CDR3nt: TGTGCCAGCAGCTTACTGAAGTACTTC
CDR3aa: CASSLLKYF
j_gene: TRBJ2-7
abundance: many
v_gene: TRBV5-6
d_gene: NA

CDR3nt: TGTGCCAGCGAAGAGGGGACAGGGTATAGCAATCAGCCCCAGCATTTT
CDR3aa: CASEEGTGYSNQPQHF
j_gene: TRBJ1-5
abundance: NA
v_gene: TRBV28
d_gene: TRBD1

CDR3nt: TGCGCCAGCAGCCCGAAGGGACTAGCGGGGGCCCCAGATACGCAGTATTTT
CDR3aa: CASSPKGLAGAPDTQYF
j_gene: TRBJ2-3
abundance: NA
v_gene: TRBV4-1
d_gene: TRBD2

CDR3nt: TGTGCCAGCAGTTACTCGGACAGAAGCATCTATGGCTACACCTTC
CDR3aa: CASSYSDRSIYGYTF
j_gene: TRBJ1-2
abundance: NA
v_gene: TRBV6-5
d_gene: NA

CDR3nt: TGTGCCAGCAGCTTAGGGACGGGGGGGTACGGCTACACCTTC
CDR3aa: CASSLGTGGYGYTF
j_gene: TRBJ1-2
abundance: once
v_gene: TRBV7-9
d_gene: NA

CDR3nt: TGTGCCATCAGTCCCACGACAGGGCCCTCCTACGAGCAGTACTTC
CDR3aa: CAISPTTGPSYEQYF
j_gene: TRBJ2-7
abundance: NA
v_gene: TRBV10-3
d_gene: TRBD1

CDR3nt: TGCGCCAGCAGCTTGGCCCCCCTAAGACAGGGTAATTCCTATGGCTACACCTTC
CDR3aa: CASSLAPLRQGNSYGYTF
j_gene: TRBJ1-2
abundance: NA
v_gene: TRBV5-1
d_gene: TRBD1

CDR3nt: TGTGCCAGCAGTGCCCGGACTAGCGGTAGCACAGATACGCAGTATTTT
CDR3aa: CASSARTSGSTDTQYF
j_gene: TRBJ2-3
abundance: NA
v_gene: TRBV25-1
d_gene: TRBD2

CDR3nt: TGTGCCAGCAGTGAAGTCAACAGGGGGGGATCACCCCTCCACTTT
CDR3aa: CASSEVNRGGSPLHF
j_gene: TRBJ1-6
abundance: NA
v_gene: TRBV6-1
d_gene: TRBD1

CDR3nt: TGTGCCAGCAGTTACGCCCTATTTCAGCCCCAGCATTTT
CDR3aa: CASSYALFQPQHF
j_gene: TRBJ1-5
abundance: once
v_gene: TRBV6-5
d_gene: NA

CDR3nt: TGTGCCAGCAGCTTGCCGGGACAGTACGAGCAGTACTTC
CDR3aa: CASSLPGQYEQYF
j_gene: TRBJ2-7
abundance: NA
v_gene: TRBV5-4
d_gene: TRBD1

CDR3nt: TGCGCCAGCAGCCAAGACCCTCCAGGGATAAGGGGGGAGCTGTTTTTT
CDR3aa: CASSQDPPGIRGELFF
j_gene: TRBJ2-2
abundance: NA
v_gene: TRBV4-1
d_gene: NA

CDR3nt: TGCGCCAGCAGTATAGATCTAGCCAAAAACATTCAGTACTTC
CDR3aa: CASSIDLAKNIQYF
j_gene: TRBJ2-4
abundance: NA
v_gene: TRBV10-2
d_gene: NA

CDR3nt: TGTGCCAGCAGCTTAGACCTGGGGGGAGGCACTGAAGCTTTCTTT
CDR3aa: CASSLDLGGGTEAFF
j_gene: TRBJ1-1
abundance: few
v_gene: TRBV7-2
d_gene: NA

CDR3nt: TGTGCCAGCAGACCCGACTTTGGGGGGACTACGAGGGAGTACTTC
CDR3aa: CASRPDFGGTTREYF
j_gene: TRBJ2-7
abundance: many
v_gene: TRBV11-2
d_gene: TRBD2